What follows are 20 T cell receptor beta chains derived from one specimen sequenced in a study of immune evolution from preneoplasia to lung adenocarcinoma (dated by TCRdb to 2020 to 2023). Library creation used the immunoSEQ multiplex PCR assay. As stored in TCRdb, this immuneACCESS dataset retains in-frame rearrangements with V and J assigned. A fraction of the clones does not appear; measured against another copy, unresolved V genes explain less than half of the discrepancy, and the remainder lacks a known reason. This sample comprises fewer than 6,000 clones, approximately 76% of them detected only once. The top ten hold approximately 7.6% of the sample. Sequenced sample: FFPE minimally invasive lung adenocarcinoma tissue. The sample's cell subset or site label, decoded: micro-invasive lung adenocarcinoma (MIA). The receptors were sampled from a person between 65 and 79 years old with lung adenocarcinoma.

This rearrangement joins TRBV14 to TRBJ2-2; 7 positions match TRBD2. With 6 bases clipped from V and 4 bases from J, the junction kept 5 bases outside the gene matches. This CDR3 comprises 14 residues. Germline V gene sequence: CDR1 SGHDN, CDR2 FVKESK. The CDR3 DNA sequence: TGTGCCAGCAGTTCAGGACTAGTCACCGGGGAGCTGTTTTTT. This translates into CASSSGLVTGELFF.

This chain links TRBV10-3 with TRBJ1-1; tentatively, D is TRBD1 (5 bases). V lost 6 bases, J lost 0 bases, and 8 bases lay in between. The CDR3 consists of 13 residues. Germline-derived CDR1 and CDR2 are ENHRY and SYGVKD. In DNA, the CDR3 is TGTGCCATCAGGGACAACCTGAACACTGAAGCTTTCTTT. Its protein product is CAIRDNLNTEAFF.

For this clone: At one end, the junction sequence differs from germline, possibly due to a read error. This chain links TRBV5-1 with TRBJ2-2, with TRBD1 matching 12 bases. Germline CDR1 and CDR2: SGHRS and YFSETQ. CDR3 length: 16 residues. This CDR3 reads CASRLGTGGAAGELFF. DNA for the CDR3: TGCGCCAGCAGGTTGGGGACAGGGGGCGCAGCCGGGGAGCTGTTTTTT.

V is TRBV28 and J is TRBJ2-7, with D tentatively TRBD2 (5 bases). The V gene lost 5 bases and the J gene lost 6 bases, with 29 bases spanning the gap. This CDR3 comprises 18 residues. Germline loops: CDR1 MDHEN, CDR2 SYDVKM. The CDR3 is CASSPAVSGLSFFFEQYF. As DNA, the CDR3 is TGTGCCAGCAGTCCCGCTGTGAGCGGACTCTCGTTTTTCTTCGAGCAGTACTTC.

The chain employs TRBV9 and TRBJ2-5; D possibly corresponds to TRBD2 (6 bases). This CDR3 region has 14 residues. The V gene lost 0 bases and the J gene lost 9 bases, with 15 bases spanning the gap. Germline CDR1 SGDLS, CDR2 YYNGEE. CDR3: CASSVDGGWDAQYF. The CDR3 nucleotides read TGTGCCAGCAGCGTAGACGGAGGGTGGGACGCCCAGTACTTC.

The chain carries TRBV18 and TRBJ2-1, with a weak D call TRBD1 (5 bases). Germline V CDR1 and CDR2: KGHSH, LQKENI. Trimming shortened V by 4 bases and J by 1 base, and 14 bases separated the two germline ends. The CDR3 length is 16 residues. The CDR3: CASSLQDLGSYNEQFF. The CDR3 DNA follows: TGTGCCAGCTCACTACAGGATTTAGGTTCCTACAATGAGCAGTTCTTC.

This clone was seen a few times. The rearrangement joins TRBV28 to TRBJ1-2; D unclear. The CDR3 extends over 14 amino acids. V was clipped by 5 bases and J by 6 bases, with 16 bases between them. Germline V gives CDR1 MDHEN, CDR2 SYDVKM. This CDR3 reads CASSPVGLSDGYTF. CDR3 nucleotides: TGTGCCAGCAGTCCCGTCGGATTATCGGATGGCTACACCTTC.

To note about this clone: Other DNA sequences in the sample encode the same CDR3. The chain combines TRBV10-2 with TRBJ1-1; no firm D call. V shed 0 bases and J shed 1 base, with 3 bases lying between them. Germline V gene data show CDR1 as WSHSY and CDR2 as SAAADI. The CDR3 covers 13 residues. CDR3 in DNA: TGCGCCAGCAGTGAGTCCCCGAACACTGAAGCTTTCTTT. Protein: CASSESPNTEAFF.

The V and J genes are TRBV6-5 and TRBJ2-7; TRBD1 aligns across 9 bases. CDR3 length: 15 amino acids. Per germline, CDR1 MNHEY and CDR2 SVGAGI. The ends lost 2 bases at V and 6 bases at J; junction bases unmatched: 8. CDR3 in DNA: TGTGCCAGCAGTTACGGCCCGGACAGGGGCGGCGAGCAGTACTTC. Protein product: CASSYGPDRGGEQYF.

This clone showed up just a few times. The chain couples TRBV10-1 to TRBJ2-1, with D hard to call. The CDR3 totals 11 residues. Germline CDR1 WNHNN, CDR2 SYGVQD (reference sequence). V lost 0 bases, J lost 8 bases, and 2 bases lay in between. CDR3 protein: CASSESYEQFF. The CDR3 DNA follows: TGCGCCAGCAGTGAGTCGTATGAGCAGTTCTTC.

The rearrangement joins TRBV4-1 to TRBJ2-7, with D possibly being TRBD1 or TRBD2 (5 bases each). V was shortened by 4 bases and J by 2 bases, with 12 bases between the two germline ends. Germline V gene sequence: CDR1 MGHRA, CDR2 YSYEKL. This CDR3 is 14 amino acids long. In nucleotides, the CDR3 is TGCGCCAGCAGCCCGGCTCTGGGGGCCTACGAGCAGTACTTC. Protein: CASSPALGAYEQYF.

V gene TRBV19 combines with J gene TRBJ1-5, with D unresolved. The CDR3 has 17 residues. Germline V lookup: CDR1 LNHDA, CDR2 SQIVND (reference sequence). V was cut by 3 bases and J by 0 bases, with 15 bases left in between. CDR3 loop: CASSIPTPGYSNQPQHF. CDR3 nucleotides: TGTGCCAGTAGTATTCCCACCCCGGGCTATAGCAATCAGCCCCAGCATTTT.

A word on this clone: Other DNA sequences in this sample translate to the same CDR3. The chain links TRBV30 to TRBJ1-3, with no clear D. Trimming cost V 8 bases and J 3 bases, with 11 bases left between them. The CDR3 contains 12 residues. From germline, CDR1 is GTSNPN and CDR2 SVGIG (reference sequence). CDR3 sequence reads: CALDRGGNTIYF. CDR3 DNA: TGTGCCCTTGACCGGGGTGGAAACACCATATATTTT.

V is TRBV7-9 and J is TRBJ2-2; TRBD2 is a possible D gene (6 bases). The CDR3 runs to 15 residues. From germline, CDR1 is SEHNR and CDR2 FQNEAQ (reference sequence). Trimming took 5 bases from V and 8 from J, leaving 18 bases between them. CDR3 DNA sequence: TGTGCCAGCAGCGCATCGGGACTCACCGTGGGGGAGCTGTTTTTT. Protein sequence: CASSASGLTVGELFF.

The chain uses TRBV28 and TRBJ1-5; no firm D call. Trimming left V 7 bases short and J 8 bases short, with 12 bases between. CDR3 length equals 12 residues. CDR1 is MDHEN and CDR2 is SYDVKM in the germline V gene. The CDR3 DNA reads TGTGCCAGCACCCAACCACCGGAGCCCCAGCATTTT. Amino acid sequence: CASTQPPEPQHF. The full variable domain, rest sourced from reference TRBV28 and TRBJ1-5, is DVKVTQSSRYLVKRTGEKVFLECVQDMDHENMFWYRQDPGLGLRLIYFSYDVKMKEKGDIPEGYSVSREKKERFSLILESASTNQTSMYLCASTQPPEPQHFGDGTRLSIL.

This rearrangement joins TRBV18 to TRBJ1-2; possibly TRBD1 for D (5 bases). This CDR3 is 17 amino acids long. Trimming shortened V by 3 bases and J by 4 bases, and 21 bases separated the two germline ends. CDR1 and CDR2 from the germline V gene are KGHSH and LQKENI. The CDR3 DNA reads as TGTGCCAGCTCACCTGTCTGGGGGAGGGCAGAACTCTATGGCTACACCTTC. Translating gives CASSPVWGRAELYGYTF.

The chain carries TRBV7-9 and TRBJ2-4; 7 bases are a match to TRBD1. The CDR3 is 15 amino acids. V shed 5 bases and J 5 bases; nucleotides not matched to a gene: 9. Germline assignment: CDR1 SEHNR and CDR2 FQNEAQ (reference sequence). CDR3 sequence: CASSPWGQSQNIQYF. CDR3 nucleotide sequence: TGTGCCAGCAGCCCGTGGGGACAGTCACAAAACATTCAGTACTTC.

The V and J genes are TRBV27 and TRBJ1-1; maybe TRBD1 (5 bases). V lost 6 bases and J lost 3, with 8 bases in between. Germline-derived CDR1 and CDR2 are MNHEY and SMNVEV (reference sequence). There are 12 residues in the CDR3. CDR3 sequence reads: CASRRGDTEAFF. As DNA, the CDR3 is TGTGCCAGCAGACGAGGGGACACTGAAGCTTTCTTT.

This clone was observed a few times. V and J are TRBV6-1 and TRBJ2-7; the D is unclear. Trimming took 4 bases from V and 0 from J, leaving 10 bases between them. This CDR3 contains 14 residues. Germline V gene data show CDR1 as MNHNS and CDR2 as SASEGT. For the CDR3, the DNA is TGTGCCAGCAGTGCGACACCGAGCTCCTACGAGCAGTACTTC. Amino acid sequence: CASSATPSSYEQYF.

CDR3 loop: CASSYSGTSGYEQYF. The CDR3 DNA follows: TGTGCCAGCAGTTACTCCGGGACTAGCGGGTACGAGCAGTACTTC. The rearrangement uses TRBV27 and TRBJ2-7, with 12 nucleotides matching TRBD2. In germline, CDR1 is MNHEY, CDR2 SMNVEV (reference sequence). CDR3 size: 15 residues. Losses at the gene ends were 4 bases for V and 4 bases for J; bases not matched to a gene: 5.